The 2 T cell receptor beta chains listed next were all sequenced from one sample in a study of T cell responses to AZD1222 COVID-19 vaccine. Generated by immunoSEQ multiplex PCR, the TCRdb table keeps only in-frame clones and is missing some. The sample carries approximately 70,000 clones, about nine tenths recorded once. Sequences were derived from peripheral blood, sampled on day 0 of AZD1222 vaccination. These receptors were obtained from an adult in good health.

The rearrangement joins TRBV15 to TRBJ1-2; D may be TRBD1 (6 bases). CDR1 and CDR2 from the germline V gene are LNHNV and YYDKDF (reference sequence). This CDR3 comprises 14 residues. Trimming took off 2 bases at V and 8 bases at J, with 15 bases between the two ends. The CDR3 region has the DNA TGTGCCACCAGCAGACCCACAGGGTTTAAGGGCTACACCTTC. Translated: CATSRPTGFKGYTF.

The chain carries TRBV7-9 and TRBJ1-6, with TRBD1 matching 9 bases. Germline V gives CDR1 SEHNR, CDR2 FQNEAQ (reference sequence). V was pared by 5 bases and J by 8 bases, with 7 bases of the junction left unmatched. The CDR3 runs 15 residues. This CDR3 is CASSARDRVDSPLHF. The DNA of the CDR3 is TGTGCCAGCAGCGCCCGGGACAGGGTTGATTCACCCCTCCACTTT.